These 27 T cell receptor beta chains were sequenced from one sample in a study of shared clonotypes between healthy human individuals. Sequencing used immunoSEQ multiplex PCR; TCRdb keeps in-frame clones, though not all of them. This sample yields approximately 350,000 clones, of which roughly 70% are seen a single time; around a tenth belongs to the top ten. Material for sequencing was memory CD4+ T cells sorted from blood. Subset in this sample: CD45RA-negative fraction. These receptors were collected from a man aged 25 to 40 in good health.

J is TRBJ1-1 and V is TRBV10-3; no clear D gene. CDR1 and CDR2 from the germline V gene are ENHRY and SYGVKD. V lost 6 bases and J lost 6, with 20 bases in between. This CDR3 region has 15 residues. CDR3 in amino acids: CAIRDSTVAEPEAFF. The CDR3 DNA follows: TGTGCCATCAGAGATTCGACGGTGGCGGAACCTGAAGCTTTCTTT.

This clone was observed a single time. The genes are TRBV20-1 and TRBJ1-4; the D is unclear. With 4 bases removed from V and 8 bases from J, the gap between germline ends came to 8 bases. The CDR3 spans 11 residues. Germline V gene data show CDR1 as DFQATT and CDR2 as SNEGSKA (reference sequence). CDR3 protein: CSATRPEKLFF. The CDR3, as DNA: TGCAGTGCTACCCGACCGGAAAAACTGTTTTTT.

V and J are TRBV7-9 and TRBJ2-5; D may correspond to TRBD1 or TRBD2 (6 bases each). Trimming stripped 5 bases from V and 4 bases from J, with 14 bases between. The CDR3 contains 14 residues. Looked up from germline, CDR1 is SEHNR and CDR2 is FQNEAQ (reference sequence). CDR3 amino acids: CASSHAGGGETQYF. In DNA, the CDR3 is TGTGCCAGCAGCCACGCTGGAGGGGGAGAGACCCAGTACTTC.

The CDR3 protein is CASSVVGRATELFF. The CDR3 DNA follows: TGTGCCAGCAGCGTAGTCGGTAGGGCCACGGAGCTGTTTTTT. V gene TRBV9 combines with J gene TRBJ2-2; D not resolved. Germline V gives CDR1 SGDLS, CDR2 YYNGEE. The germline V and J ends were trimmed by 0 bases and 10 bases, with 13 bases remaining between them. This CDR3 is 14 amino acids long.

The chain has TRBV9 and TRBJ1-2; 10 nucleotides line up with TRBD1. Germline V gene sequence: CDR1 SGDLS, CDR2 YYNGEE. Germline trimming cut 4 bases from V and 4 bases from J; bases unmatched to any gene: 7. This CDR3 is built from 15 residues. CDR3 amino acids: CASSSRQGAVYGYTF. CDR3 bases: TGTGCCAGCAGCTCAAGACAGGGGGCTGTCTATGGCTACACCTTC.

The chain links TRBV18 to TRBJ2-5, with D unresolved. Trimming removed 5 bases at V and 1 base at J, with 11 bases between. Germline assignment: CDR1 KGHSH and CDR2 LQKENI. The CDR3 has 14 residues. The CDR3 spells CASSTTTSQETQYF. The CDR3 DNA is TGTGCCAGCTCAACCACTACAAGCCAAGAGACCCAGTACTTC.

The chain recombines TRBV5-1 with TRBJ2-1; 12 nucleotides align to TRBD2. J lost 6 bases, V lost 6 bases, and 7 bases had no gene match. Germline assignment: CDR1 SGHRS and CDR2 YFSETQ. The CDR3 totals 15 residues. Here the CDR3 reads CASTQLAGGPNEQFF. The CDR3 DNA sequence: TGCGCCAGCACCCAACTAGCGGGAGGACCCAATGAGCAGTTCTTC.

V and J are TRBV19 and TRBJ1-5; D gene uncertain. Germline CDR1 reads LNHDA; CDR2 reads SQIVND (reference sequence). CDR3 size: 12 residues. V lost 5 bases to trimming and J lost 9 bases, with 11 bases between them. CDR3 protein: CASSALGSPQHF. The CDR3 nucleotides are TGTGCCAGTAGTGCCCTTGGGTCGCCCCAGCATTTT.

The chain is built from TRBV6-6 and TRBJ1-2; D gene uncertain. V was shortened by 6 bases and J by 6 bases, with 14 bases between the two germline ends. CDR3 length equals 13 residues. The germline CDR1 and CDR2 sequences are MNHNY and SVGAGI (reference sequence). CDR3 DNA sequence: TGTGCCAGCAGCCATCCCATTGGCGATGGCTACACCTTC. It encodes CASSHPIGDGYTF.

Notes on this clone: The sample has other DNA sequences that encode this CDR3 too. V is TRBV7-9 and J is TRBJ1-3; D call uncertain. V was cut by 2 bases and J by 4 bases, with 9 bases left in between. The CDR3 is 14 residues long. Germline CDR1 and CDR2: SEHNR and FQNEAQ (reference sequence). The DNA of the CDR3 is TGTGCCAGCAGCTTAAACTCGGGGGGAAACACCATATATTTT. This translates into CASSLNSGGNTIYF.

The J gene is TRBJ2-3, the V gene TRBV7-2; D unresolved. Trimming pared 8 bases from V and 2 bases from J, leaving 11 bases between. Germline V gives CDR1 SGHTA, CDR2 FQGNSA. This CDR3 is 13 amino acids long. CDR3 DNA: TGTGCCAGCGCTCTCGGTTTCACAGATACGCAGTATTTT. Encoded protein: CASALGFTDTQYF.

V and J are TRBV5-1 and TRBJ1-2, with D tentatively TRBD1 (5 bases). CDR3 size: 17 residues. Germline CDR1 reads SGHRS; CDR2 reads YFSETQ. V lost 4 bases, J lost 0 bases, and 19 bases lay in between. The CDR3 reads CASSPRGTPTSNYGYTF. The DNA of the CDR3 is TGCGCCAGCAGCCCCCGGGGGACGCCCACCTCTAACTATGGCTACACCTTC.

V and J are TRBV5-4 and TRBJ2-5, with D perhaps matching TRBD2 (5 bases). The germline V gene encodes CDR1 SGHNT and CDR2 YYREEE (reference sequence). CDR3 length: 13 amino acids. Trimming stripped 2 bases from V and 5 bases from J, with 10 bases between. The chain's CDR3 is CASSFGDRETQYF. As DNA, the CDR3 is TGTGCCAGCAGCTTCGGGGATCGGGAGACCCAGTACTTC.

The CDR3 loop is CASSFSGQGFEKLFF. The CDR3, as DNA: TGTGCCAGCAGCTTTTCGGGACAGGGTTTTGAAAAACTGTTTTTT. This chain connects TRBV5-6 to TRBJ1-4, with 9 bases identical to TRBD1. CDR1 is SGHDT and CDR2 is YYEEEE in the germline V gene. V gave up 2 bases and J gave up 7 bases; unmatched junction bases: 6. CDR3 length: 15 residues.

This chain uses TRBV7-9 with TRBJ1-1, with unresolved D. This CDR3 has 14 amino acids. V was cut by 5 bases and J by 0 bases, with 10 bases left in between. Looked up from germline, CDR1 is SEHNR and CDR2 is FQNEAQ (reference sequence). The CDR3, as DNA: TGTGCCAGCAGCGTCAACGCGGTGAACACTGAAGCTTTCTTT. Protein sequence: CASSVNAVNTEAFF.

The chain links TRBV10-3 to TRBJ1-1; TRBD1 matches 11 bases. Germline V gene data show CDR1 as ENHRY and CDR2 as SYGVKD. The CDR3 spans 14 residues. The junction had 14 bases not matched to a gene; V was cut back by 11 bases and J by 9 bases. The CDR3: CAAPGQGEIGKAFF. Written as DNA, the CDR3 is TGTGCCGCACCGGGACAGGGGGAAATAGGGAAAGCTTTCTTT.

This clone was detected ten times or more. The V call is TRBV18, the J call TRBJ2-7; 11 positions match TRBD2. The CDR3 spans 16 residues. Germline V gives CDR1 KGHSH, CDR2 LQKENI. The junction had 6 bases not matched to a gene; V was cut back by 2 bases and J by 3 bases. CDR3 DNA: TGTGCCAGCTCACCAGCCGGGACTAGCGGTATCTACGAGCAGTACTTC. It is translated as CASSPAGTSGIYEQYF.

V gene TRBV10-1 combines with J gene TRBJ1-5; D gene unclear. CDR1 is WNHNN and CDR2 is SYGVQD in the germline V gene (reference sequence). Trimming stripped 0 bases from V and 0 bases from J, with 9 bases between. The CDR3 contains 16 residues. This CDR3 is CASSESQVDSNQPQHF. The DNA for the CDR3 is TGCGCCAGCAGTGAGTCCCAGGTAGATAGCAATCAGCCCCAGCATTTT.

This chain joins TRBV7-6 and TRBJ2-5, with 9 nucleotides matching TRBD1. V was pared by 0 bases and J by 2 bases, with 7 bases of the junction left unmatched. The germline gives CDR1 SGHVS, CDR2 FNYEAQ. The CDR3 is made up of 17 amino acids. The CDR3 sequence: CASSLAPQGARQETQYF. The DNA for the CDR3 is TGTGCCAGCAGCTTAGCCCCACAGGGGGCGCGACAAGAGACCCAGTACTTC.

In its sample, this clone was seen a few times. The V gene is TRBV5-6, the J gene TRBJ1-4, with no clear D. V was cut by 4 bases and J by 2 bases, with 12 bases left in between. Germline V gene sequence: CDR1 SGHDT, CDR2 YYEEEE. This CDR3 region has 15 residues. The CDR3 nucleotides are TGTGCCAGCAGCCACGTGAGAGGGACTAATGAAAAACTGTTTTTT. It codes for CASSHVRGTNEKLFF.

This rearrangement joins TRBV2 to TRBJ2-1, with D possibly TRBD2 on 5 matching bases. The CDR3 spans 15 residues. Germline values: CDR1 SNHLY, CDR2 FYNNEI. V lost 7 bases to trimming and J lost 10 bases, with 23 bases between them. The CDR3 loop reads CASTEGSSAAGEQFF. CDR3 nucleotide sequence: TGTGCCAGCACCGAAGGGAGTAGCGCAGCTGGGGAGCAGTTCTTC.

Remarks on this clone: Being one base from a much bigger clone, this may be a read error. The chain recombines TRBV2 with TRBJ2-5, with D possibly TRBD1 on 5 matching bases. Germline V gene lookup returns CDR1 SNHLY and CDR2 FYNNEI. CDR3 length: 15 residues. The ends were cut back, 8 bases at V and 3 bases at J, with 19 bases in the middle. CDR3 sequence (DNA): TGTGCCAGCCCGGTTGGCCCAGACAGAGAAGAGACCCAGTACTTC. The encoded protein is CASPVGPDREETQYF.

This clone was recorded only once. The chain joins TRBV6-5 to TRBJ2-5, with D possibly matching TRBD1 (5 bases). The DNA end lines up better with TRBJ2-7; the J call may be wrong. The CDR3 totals 14 residues. Germline CDR1 is MNHEY and CDR2 is SVGAGI. As DNA, the CDR3 is TGTGCCAGCAGCAGACTTGACAGTTTGTACGAGCAGTACTTC. Protein: CASSRLDSLYEQYF.

This clone occurred a few times. The chain uses TRBV7-2 and TRBJ2-6; D is possibly TRBD1 or TRBD2 (5 bases each). This CDR3 has 15 amino acids. V was cut by 6 bases and J by 3 bases, with 12 bases left in between. Germline V CDR1 and CDR2: SGHTA, FQGNSA. Here the CDR3 DNA reads TGTGCCAGCAGTCTTGGGGGTTATGGGGCCAACGTCCTGACTTTC. Translation: CASSLGGYGANVLTF.

The chain carries TRBV5-8 and TRBJ1-2, with D perhaps matching TRBD1 (5 bases). Germline CDR1 and CDR2: SGHTS and YDEGEE. V was trimmed by 4 bases and J by 2 bases, leaving 15 bases between them. CDR3 length: 15 amino acids. As DNA, the CDR3 is TGTGCCAGCAGCGGGGACCTACGGGGCAACTATGGCTACACCTTC. Protein: CASSGDLRGNYGYTF.

This clone was recorded once. The rearrangement joins TRBV5-1 to TRBJ2-5; D perhaps matches TRBD2 (6 bases). The germline V and J ends were trimmed by 2 bases and 3 bases, with 11 bases remaining between them. Germline CDR1 SGHRS, CDR2 YFSETQ. This CDR3 has 14 residues. CDR3 DNA: TGCGCCAGCAGCTTTTCCTTAGCGGAAGAGACCCAGTACTTC. This translates into CASSFSLAEETQYF.

The chain links TRBV2 to TRBJ2-3; D gene unclear. V gave up 8 bases and J gave up 6 bases, with 15 bases separating them. The germline V gene encodes CDR1 SNHLY and CDR2 FYNNEI. This CDR3 spans 13 amino acids. The CDR3 sequence: CASVYDLTDTQYF. The CDR3 bases are TGTGCCAGCGTGTACGATCTCACCGATACGCAGTATTTT.